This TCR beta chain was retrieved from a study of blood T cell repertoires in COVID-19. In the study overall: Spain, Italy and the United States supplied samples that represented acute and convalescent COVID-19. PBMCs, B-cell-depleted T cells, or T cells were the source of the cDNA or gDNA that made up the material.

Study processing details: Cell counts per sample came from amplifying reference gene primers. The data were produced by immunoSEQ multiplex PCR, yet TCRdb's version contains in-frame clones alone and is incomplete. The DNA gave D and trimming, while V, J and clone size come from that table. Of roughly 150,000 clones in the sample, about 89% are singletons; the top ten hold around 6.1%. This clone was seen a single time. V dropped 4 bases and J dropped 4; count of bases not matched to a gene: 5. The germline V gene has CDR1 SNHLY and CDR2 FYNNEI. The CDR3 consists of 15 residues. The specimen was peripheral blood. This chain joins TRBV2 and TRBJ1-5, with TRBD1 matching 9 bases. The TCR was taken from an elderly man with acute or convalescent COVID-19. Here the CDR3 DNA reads TGTGCCAGCAGTGGGGACAGGGTCATAAATCAGCCCCAGCATTTT. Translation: CASSGDRVINQPQHF. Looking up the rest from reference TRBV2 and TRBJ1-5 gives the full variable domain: EPEVTQTPSHQVTQMGQEVILRCVPISNHLYFYWYRQILGQKVEFLVSFYNNEISEKSEIFDDQFSVERPDGSNFTLKIRSTKLEDSAMYFCASSGDRVINQPQHFGDGTRLSIL.